The rows below give T cell receptor beta chains drawn from one sample of a study of T cell repertoires in cytomegalovirus infection. MiXCR, run by TCRdb on the reads, gives a single entry per CDR3 protein. This sample has around 260,000 distinct CDR3 sequences, with 9.1% found just once. Material: PBMCs. Receptors originate from a human donor in good health (CMV status not recorded). Some clones in this sample may be carry-over from other donors' samples. The CDR3 runs from the conserved cysteine through the conserved F or W. The D gene is left open where the match is weak. For some rows the clone size is stated as once, few or many, or as a class when expanded; others skip it.

D gene: .; clone size: many; J gene: TRBJ1-1; V gene: TRBV7-2; CDR3 DNA: TGTGCCAGCAGCTTAGGGGTGAGGAACACTGAAGCTTTCTTT; CDR3 protein: CASSLGVRNTEAFF
D gene: .; clone size: many; J gene: TRBJ2-7; V gene: TRBV28; CDR3 DNA: TGTGCCAGCAGTTCAAGCCTAACCCAGGGAACCTACGAGCAGTACTTC; CDR3 protein: CASSSSLTQGTYEQYF
D gene: .; clone size: many; J gene: TRBJ2-4; V gene: TRBV28; CDR3 DNA: TGTGCCAGCAGCCCGGACGATCCGCCGCTAGCCAAAAACATTCAGTACTTC; CDR3 protein: CASSPDDPPLAKNIQYF
D gene: .; clone size: few; J gene: TRBJ1-1; V gene: TRBV28; CDR3 DNA: TGTGCCAGCAGAGTCACGACGGTGAACACTGAAGCTTTCTTT; CDR3 protein: CASRVTTVNTEAFF
D gene: TRBD2; clone size: many; J gene: TRBJ2-1; V gene: TRBV7-2; CDR3 DNA: TGTGCCAGCAGCTTTCAGCCCCCTTGGGTAGCCGGGAGGAATGAGCAGTTCTTC; CDR3 protein: CASSFQPPWVAGRNEQFF
D gene: TRBD2; clone size: many; J gene: TRBJ2-1; V gene: TRBV12-3/TRBV12-4; CDR3 DNA: TGTGCCAGCAGTCCTCGACTCGCGACTAGCGGGGGGACGAATGAGCAGTTCTTC; CDR3 protein: CASSPRLATSGGTNEQFF
D gene: TRBD1; clone size: many; J gene: TRBJ1-2; V gene: TRBV28; CDR3 DNA: TGTGCCAGCACCCTCTTGACAGGGGGCTCGGATGGCTACACCTTC; CDR3 protein: CASTLLTGGSDGYTF
D gene: .; clone size: few; J gene: TRBJ2-7; V gene: TRBV5-1; CDR3 DNA: TGCGCCAGCAGCTTGGTACGCAATTCCTACGAGCAGTACTTC; CDR3 protein: CASSLVRNSYEQYF
D gene: .; clone size: many; J gene: TRBJ2-1; V gene: TRBV11-2; CDR3 DNA: TGTGCCAGCAGCTTAAATTCGGCGGTGAGCTCCTACAATGAGCAGTTCTTC; CDR3 protein: CASSLNSAVSSYNEQFF
D gene: .; clone size: many; J gene: TRBJ1-1; V gene: TRBV7-2; CDR3 DNA: TGTGCCAGCAGCTCAGGGTGGGGGAGCACTGAAGCTTTCTTT; CDR3 protein: CASSSGWGSTEAFF
D gene: TRBD2; clone size: few; J gene: TRBJ2-1; V gene: TRBV20-1; CDR3 DNA: TGCAGTGCTAGAGGTAGCGGGGGACAATACAATGAGCAGTTCTTC; CDR3 protein: CSARGSGGQYNEQFF
D gene: TRBD1; clone size: many; J gene: TRBJ1-5; V gene: TRBV7-2; CDR3 DNA: TGTGCCAGCAGCTTAGGGGACAGGGTGGCCTGGCAGCCCCAGCATTTT; CDR3 protein: CASSLGDRVAWQPQHF
D gene: .; clone size: many; J gene: TRBJ1-5; V gene: TRBV20-1; CDR3 DNA: TGCAGTGCTAGTGACGGCAATCAGCCCCAGCATTTT; CDR3 protein: CSASDGNQPQHF
D gene: .; clone size: few; J gene: TRBJ2-7; V gene: TRBV6-8; CDR3 DNA: TGTGCCAGCAGACCCGACAGAGGGTGGTACTACGAGCAGTACTTC; CDR3 protein: CASRPDRGWYYEQYF
D gene: .; clone size: .; J gene: TRBJ1-4; V gene: TRBV5-4; CDR3 DNA: TGTGCCAGCAGCCTGAGAGGACTTTCAACTAATGAAAAACTGTTTTTT; CDR3 protein: CASSLRGLSTNEKLFF
D gene: TRBD2; clone size: few; J gene: TRBJ2-3; V gene: TRBV12-3/TRBV12-4; CDR3 DNA: TGTGCCAGCAGTTTCTTAGCGGGGGACCTCACAGATACGCAGTATTTT; CDR3 protein: CASSFLAGDLTDTQYF
D gene: TRBD1; clone size: many; J gene: TRBJ2-1; V gene: TRBV7-2; CDR3 DNA: TGTGCCAGCAGCTTAGGAGCCACAGGGGTCCTCGCCTACAATGAGCAGTTCTTC; CDR3 protein: CASSLGATGVLAYNEQFF
D gene: .; clone size: .; J gene: TRBJ2-4; V gene: TRBV9; CDR3 DNA: TGTGCCAGCAGCGCCGAAGGGATAGAGGGCTCGGACATTCAGTACTTC; CDR3 protein: CASSAEGIEGSDIQYF
D gene: TRBD2; clone size: many; J gene: TRBJ2-3; V gene: TRBV7-2; CDR3 DNA: TGTGCCAGCAGCCTTTATAGCGGGAACAAGTATTTT; CDR3 protein: CASSLYSGNKYF
D gene: TRBD1; clone size: many; J gene: TRBJ2-7; V gene: TRBV7-2; CDR3 DNA: TGTGCCAGCAGCTTTAGTCGACAGGGCCTCCACGAGCAGTACTTC; CDR3 protein: CASSFSRQGLHEQYF
D gene: TRBD1; clone size: many; J gene: TRBJ1-2; V gene: TRBV6-6; CDR3 DNA: TGTGCCAGCAGTTACGGGAGGGACAGGGGGCTCTATGGCTACACCTTC; CDR3 protein: CASSYGRDRGLYGYTF
D gene: .; clone size: .; J gene: TRBJ1-1; V gene: TRBV20-1; CDR3 DNA: TGCAGTGCCGGGGCGGGGCTAGACACTGAAGCTTTCTTT; CDR3 protein: CSAGAGLDTEAFF
D gene: .; clone size: few; J gene: TRBJ1-1; V gene: TRBV28; CDR3 DNA: TGTGCCAGCAGACTTGGGTATACTGAAGCTTTCTTT; CDR3 protein: CASRLGYTEAFF
D gene: TRBD1; clone size: many; J gene: TRBJ1-1; V gene: TRBV6-6; CDR3 DNA: TGTGCCAGCAGTTACTCGATGCAGGGGGCGGACACTGAAGCTTTCTTT; CDR3 protein: CASSYSMQGADTEAFF
D gene: TRBD1; clone size: many; J gene: TRBJ2-1; V gene: TRBV11-3; CDR3 DNA: TGTGCCAGCAGCCCTAGGACAGGGGGTGTCTATAATGAGCAGTTCTTC; CDR3 protein: CASSPRTGGVYNEQFF
D gene: .; clone size: many; J gene: TRBJ2-7; V gene: TRBV5-1; CDR3 DNA: TGCGCCAGCAGCTTGGATGCCCTACCGGGATTACACCCCTACGAGCAGTACTTC; CDR3 protein: CASSLDALPGLHPYEQYF
D gene: .; clone size: many; J gene: TRBJ2-2; V gene: TRBV7-2; CDR3 DNA: TGTGCCAGCAGCTTAGCCGGGGCATACACCGGGGAGCTGTTTTTT; CDR3 protein: CASSLAGAYTGELFF
D gene: .; clone size: many; J gene: TRBJ2-3; V gene: TRBV7-2; CDR3 DNA: TGTGCCAGCAGAATGGACGTCGGCACGCAGTATTTT; CDR3 protein: CASRMDVGTQYF
D gene: .; clone size: many; J gene: TRBJ1-2; V gene: TRBV11-3; CDR3 DNA: TGTGCCAGCACTTCGAAGGGGGTTGGCGGTTATGGCTACACCTTC; CDR3 protein: CASTSKGVGGYGYTF
D gene: .; clone size: many; J gene: TRBJ2-3; V gene: TRBV6-2/TRBV6-3; CDR3 DNA: TGTGCCAGCAGCGAACCGGGAAAAATCACAGATACGCAGTATTTT; CDR3 protein: CASSEPGKITDTQYF
D gene: .; clone size: few; J gene: TRBJ1-1; V gene: TRBV20-1; CDR3 DNA: TGCAGTGCTAGGGTATACACTGAAGCTTTCTTT; CDR3 protein: CSARVYTEAFF
D gene: .; clone size: few; J gene: TRBJ1-1; V gene: TRBV6-1; CDR3 DNA: TGTGCCAGCAGTGACCGCACAGCCGGAGGGACTGAAGCTTTCTTT; CDR3 protein: CASSDRTAGGTEAFF
D gene: .; clone size: many; J gene: TRBJ1-1; V gene: TRBV7-9; CDR3 DNA: TGTGCCAGCAGGTTAGGGCAGGTCCCTGAAGCTTTCTTT; CDR3 protein: CASRLGQVPEAFF
D gene: .; clone size: many; J gene: TRBJ1-5; V gene: TRBV7-8; CDR3 DNA: TGTGCCAGCAGCTTGACCCCACCGGGTCAGCCCCAGCATTTT; CDR3 protein: CASSLTPPGQPQHF
D gene: .; clone size: few; J gene: TRBJ1-2; V gene: TRBV7-9; CDR3 DNA: TGTGCCAGCAGCTTAGAAGGGACCGGGAATGGCTACACCTTC; CDR3 protein: CASSLEGTGNGYTF
D gene: TRBD1; clone size: .; J gene: TRBJ1-1; V gene: TRBV28; CDR3 DNA: TGTGCCAGCAGTTCCCCAGGGGACAGGGGTAGGGGTACTGAAGCTTTCTTT; CDR3 protein: CASSSPGDRGRGTEAFF
D gene: TRBD2; clone size: few; J gene: TRBJ2-1; V gene: TRBV6-1; CDR3 DNA: TGTGCCAGCAGTGGAAGGACTAGCGGGAGGGCCGAGTGGTCCTACAATGAGCAGTTCTTC; CDR3 protein: CASSGRTSGRAEWSYNEQFF
D gene: .; clone size: .; J gene: TRBJ2-3; V gene: TRBV30; CDR3 DNA: TGTGCCTGGAGTCCTGGCACAGATACGCAGTATTTT; CDR3 protein: CAWSPGTDTQYF
D gene: .; clone size: .; J gene: TRBJ1-2; V gene: TRBV7-2; CDR3 DNA: TGTGCCAGCAGCTTGGGGTTCGCAGTAGGCTATGGCTACACCTTC; CDR3 protein: CASSLGFAVGYGYTF
D gene: TRBD2; clone size: .; J gene: TRBJ2-3; V gene: TRBV12-3/TRBV12-4; CDR3 DNA: TGTGCCAGCAGTTTCGGACTAGCGGGAGTTGATACGCAGTATTTT; CDR3 protein: CASSFGLAGVDTQYF
D gene: TRBD1; clone size: many; J gene: TRBJ1-6; V gene: TRBV7-2; CDR3 DNA: TGTGCCAGCACGGGGGACAGGATTATACCCCTCCACTTT; CDR3 protein: CASTGDRIIPLHF
D gene: .; clone size: many; J gene: TRBJ1-1; V gene: TRBV7-2; CDR3 DNA: TGTGCCAGCAGCGCCAACAGGGCTACCAACACTGAAGCTTTCTTT; CDR3 protein: CASSANRATNTEAFF
D gene: TRBD2; clone size: few; J gene: TRBJ2-1; V gene: TRBV20-1; CDR3 DNA: TGCAGTGCTAGCCTCGCGGGGGGCGCCTACAATGAGCAGTTCTTC; CDR3 protein: CSASLAGGAYNEQFF
D gene: .; clone size: many; J gene: TRBJ2-5; V gene: TRBV7-6; CDR3 DNA: TGTGCCAGCAGCCCCGGCCGACTGTACCAAGAGACCCAGTACTTC; CDR3 protein: CASSPGRLYQETQYF
D gene: .; clone size: many; J gene: TRBJ1-1; V gene: TRBV7-9; CDR3 DNA: TGTGCCAGCAGCCGTGAAGGAGGTCGGATTGAAGCTTTCTTT; CDR3 protein: CASSREGGRIEAFF
D gene: .; clone size: many; J gene: TRBJ2-7; V gene: TRBV20-1; CDR3 DNA: TGCAGTGCTCTAGGGGTGACGGTTGGGAGGTACGAGCAGTACTTC; CDR3 protein: CSALGVTVGRYEQYF
D gene: .; clone size: .; J gene: TRBJ1-1; V gene: TRBV20-1; CDR3 DNA: TGCAGTGCTGCCAGAGGGCAGGTAGAAGCTTTCTTT; CDR3 protein: CSAARGQVEAFF
D gene: .; clone size: .; J gene: TRBJ1-1; V gene: TRBV12-3/TRBV12-4; CDR3 DNA: TGTGCCAGCACCTATACAGATCCTCAAGTGAGGGCTTTCTTT; CDR3 protein: CASTYTDPQVRAFF
D gene: .; clone size: .; J gene: TRBJ2-7; V gene: TRBV11-2; CDR3 DNA: TGTGCCAGTGGAGTTGGCTACGAGCAGTACTTC; CDR3 protein: CASGVGYEQYF
D gene: TRBD1; clone size: many; J gene: TRBJ1-2; V gene: TRBV7-8; CDR3 DNA: TGTGCCAGCGGACAGGGGGCATCCTTCTATGGCTACACCTTC; CDR3 protein: CASGQGASFYGYTF
D gene: .; clone size: many; J gene: TRBJ2-1; V gene: TRBV14; CDR3 DNA: TGTGCCAGCAGCCAACCGCGGGGCCTTAGCTCCTACAATGAGCAGTTCTTC; CDR3 protein: CASSQPRGLSSYNEQFF
D gene: TRBD1; clone size: few; J gene: TRBJ1-1; V gene: TRBV5-1; CDR3 DNA: TGCGCCAGCAGCTTGGTGGGAGACAGGGGCCCGAACACTGAAGCTTTCTTT; CDR3 protein: CASSLVGDRGPNTEAFF
D gene: .; clone size: many; J gene: TRBJ1-2; V gene: TRBV7-2; CDR3 DNA: TGTGCCAGCAGCTTAGTTGGGGGGGGCAGGGGAGGCTACACCTTC; CDR3 protein: CASSLVGGGRGGYTF
D gene: TRBD1; clone size: many; J gene: TRBJ1-1; V gene: TRBV7-2; CDR3 DNA: TGTGCCAGCAGCTTAGGGGGACAGGGAAGAGCTTTCTTT; CDR3 protein: CASSLGGQGRAFF
D gene: .; clone size: many; J gene: TRBJ1-2; V gene: TRBV7-2; CDR3 DNA: TGTGCCATCCAGGGCGCCAGGGGCCGGGGAAATAACTATGGCTACACCTTC; CDR3 protein: CAIQGARGRGNNYGYTF